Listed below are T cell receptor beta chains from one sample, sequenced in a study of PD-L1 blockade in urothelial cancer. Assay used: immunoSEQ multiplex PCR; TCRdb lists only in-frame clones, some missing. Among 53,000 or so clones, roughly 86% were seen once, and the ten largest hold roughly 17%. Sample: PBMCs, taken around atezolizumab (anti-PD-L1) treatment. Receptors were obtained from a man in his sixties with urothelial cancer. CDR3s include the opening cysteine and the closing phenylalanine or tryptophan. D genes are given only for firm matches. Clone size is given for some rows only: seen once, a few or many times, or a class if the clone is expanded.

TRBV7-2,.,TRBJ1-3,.,TGTGCCAGCAGCTTAGGGGCGGACACGAGAAACACCATATATTTT,CASSLGADTRNTIYF
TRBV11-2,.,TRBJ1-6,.,TGTGCCAGCAGCTTAGAAGGGGCCTATTCACCCCTCCACTTT,CASSLEGAYSPLHF
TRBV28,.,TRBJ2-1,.,TGTGCCAGCAGATTACTCGGGAGACTGAATGAGCAGTTCTTC,CASRLLGRLNEQFF
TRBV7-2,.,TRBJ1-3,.,TGTGCCAGCAGCCGAGACAGTGCTGGAAACACCATATATTTT,CASSRDSAGNTIYF
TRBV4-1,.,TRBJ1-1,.,TGCGCCAGCAGCCAAGATCCCATCCTCGGCGGCACTGAAGCTTTCTTT,CASSQDPILGGTEAFF
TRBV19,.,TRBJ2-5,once,TGTGCCAGTAGCCTCCAGGGACAACAAGAGACCCAGTACTTC,CASSLQGQQETQYF
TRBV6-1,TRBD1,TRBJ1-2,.,TGTGCCAGCAGTGGCCCTCGCCAGGGGGCGCCTGGACACTATGGCTACACCTTC,CASSGPRQGAPGHYGYTF
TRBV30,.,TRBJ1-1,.,TGTGCCTGGAGTGTTCAGACATTGGGGCTGAGAGCTTTCTTT,CAWSVQTLGLRAFF
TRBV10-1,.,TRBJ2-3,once,TGCGCCAGCAGTGATGTAAGGACGGGAGAGGTAGATACGCAGTATTTT,CASSDVRTGEVDTQYF
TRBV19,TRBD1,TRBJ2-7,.,TGTGCCAGTAAGCCGGGACAGGGGGCTTACGAGCAGTACTTC,CASKPGQGAYEQYF
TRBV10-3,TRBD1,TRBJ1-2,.,TGTGCCATCAGTTCTACAGGGGGCTTTTATGGCTACACCTTC,CAISSTGGFYGYTF
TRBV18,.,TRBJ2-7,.,TGTGCCAGCTCACCAGCCGGTGTTGAGGGGCAGTACTTC,CASSPAGVEGQYF
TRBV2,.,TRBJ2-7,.,TGTGCCAGCATCGCGGGGTACTCCTACGAGCAGTACTTC,CASIAGYSYEQYF
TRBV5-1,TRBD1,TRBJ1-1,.,TGCGCCAGCAGCCTCGACAGGGTTGGGGCCACTGAAGCTTTCTTT,CASSLDRVGATEAFF
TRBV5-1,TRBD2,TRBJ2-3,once,TGCGCCAGCAGCCCAGGACTAGCGGGGGATACTAGCACAGATACGCAGTATTTT,CASSPGLAGDTSTDTQYF
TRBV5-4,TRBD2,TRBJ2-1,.,TGTGCCAGCAGCTTGCCGGGACTACGTTTGGATGAGCAGTTCTTC,CASSLPGLRLDEQFF
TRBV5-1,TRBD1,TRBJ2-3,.,TGCGCCAGCAGTCGTTCGACCGGGACAGGAACAGATACGCAGTATTTT,CASSRSTGTGTDTQYF
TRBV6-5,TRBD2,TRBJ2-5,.,TGTGCCAGCAGGTTACTAGCGGGGGTCCAAGAGACCCAGTACTTC,CASRLLAGVQETQYF
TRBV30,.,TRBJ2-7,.,TGTGCCTGGGCTCGGGACTCCCGTCTAGGAGAGCAGTACTTC,CAWARDSRLGEQYF
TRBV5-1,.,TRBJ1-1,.,TGCGCCAGCAGCCCGTGGGGGGTTGGGGAGATGAACACTGAAGCTTTCTTT,CASSPWGVGEMNTEAFF
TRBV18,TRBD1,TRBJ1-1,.,TGTGCCAGCTCACCTCCACAGGGGGGCATCGGTGAAGCTTTCTTT,CASSPPQGGIGEAFF
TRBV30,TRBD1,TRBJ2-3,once,TGTGCCTGGAGTGTGGGACAGGGTTTAGATACGCAGTATTTT,CAWSVGQGLDTQYF
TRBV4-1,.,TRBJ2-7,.,TGCGCCAGCAGCCGTTACGAGATGGTCTACGAGCAGTACTTC,CASSRYEMVYEQYF
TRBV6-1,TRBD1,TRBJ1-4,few,TGTGCCAGCGGAAGCTCGGGACAGGGGAAAAAACTGTTTTTT,CASGSSGQGKKLFF
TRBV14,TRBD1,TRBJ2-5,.,TGTGCCAGCAGCCAAGGGAGGGACAGGGCTTTTCGTACGCAAGAGACCCAGTACTTC,CASSQGRDRAFRTQETQYF
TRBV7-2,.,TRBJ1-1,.,TGTGCCAGCAGCTTAGGAGGAGAGGGAGTAAGGAGCACTGAAGCTTTCTTT,CASSLGGEGVRSTEAFF
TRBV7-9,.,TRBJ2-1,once,TGTGCCAGCAGCCCCACCTACAATGAGCAGTTCTTC,CASSPTYNEQFF
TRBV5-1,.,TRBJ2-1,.,TGCGCCAGCAGATTTGGACTCTCTGGCGGTGAGCAGTTCTTC,CASRFGLSGGEQFF
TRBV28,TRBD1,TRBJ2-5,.,TGTGCCAGCAGTTTAGACAGGGGGTACCAAGAGACCCAGTACTTC,CASSLDRGYQETQYF
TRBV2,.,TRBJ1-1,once,TGTGCCAGCATTGAGACAGGAAACACTGAAGCTTTCTTT,CASIETGNTEAFF
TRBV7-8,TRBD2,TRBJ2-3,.,TGTGCCAGCAGCTTGACTAGCGGGAGAACCACAGATACGCAGTATTTT,CASSLTSGRTTDTQYF
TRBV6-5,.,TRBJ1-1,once,TGTGCCAGCCTCGGGAACACTGAAGCTTTCTTT,CASLGNTEAFF
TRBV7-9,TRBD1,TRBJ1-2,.,TGTGCCAGCAGCCTTCAGGGGGGCCTTAACTATGGCTACACCTTC,CASSLQGGLNYGYTF
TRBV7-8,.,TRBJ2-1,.,TGTGCCAGCAGCCAGTTCAATGAGCAGTTCTTC,CASSQFNEQFF
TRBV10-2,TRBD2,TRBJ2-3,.,TGCGCCAGCAGTAGTAGCGGGGGGGGCACAGATACGCAGTATTTT,CASSSSGGGTDTQYF
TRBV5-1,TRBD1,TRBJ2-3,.,TGCGCCAGCAGCAATATAGACAGGGTGGGTCCCAAAGATACGCAGTATTTT,CASSNIDRVGPKDTQYF
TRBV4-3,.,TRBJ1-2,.,TGCGCCAGCAGCCAAGGACCTAGTGGGTCTTTGAACTATGGCTACACCTTC,CASSQGPSGSLNYGYTF
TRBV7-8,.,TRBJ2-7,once,TGTGCCAGCAGCTTAGGCCCCTCCGGGCAGTACTTC,CASSLGPSGQYF
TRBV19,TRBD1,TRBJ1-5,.,TGTGCCAGTAGTATGAGACAGGGGGGACAGCCCCAGCATTTT,CASSMRQGGQPQHF
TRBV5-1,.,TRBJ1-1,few,TGCGCCAGCAGCCTCCGGTCTGAGACTGAAGCTTTCTTT,CASSLRSETEAFF
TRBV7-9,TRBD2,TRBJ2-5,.,TGTGCCAGCACCCGGGGGGTACAAGAGACCCAGTACTTC,CASTRGVQETQYF
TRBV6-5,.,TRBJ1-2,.,TGTGCCAGCAGTTACTCTATAGCTCCTAACTATGGCTACACCTTC,CASSYSIAPNYGYTF
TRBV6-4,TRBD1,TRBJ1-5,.,TGTGCCAGCAGTATGGGACAGCGCAATCAGCCCCAGCATTTT,CASSMGQRNQPQHF
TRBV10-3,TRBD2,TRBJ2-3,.,TGTGCCATCAGTGACGGGTACAAGCGGGGTTCGGTTGATACGCAGTATTTT,CAISDGYKRGSVDTQYF
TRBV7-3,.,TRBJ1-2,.,TGTGCCAGCAGCTCACGGGACTATGGCTACACCTTC,CASSSRDYGYTF